This T cell receptor (beta chain) emerged from a study of cytomegalovirus exposure and HLA in healthy donors. PCR involved 60 Vbeta and 13 Jbeta primers. TCRdb's table, derived via immunoSEQ multiplex PCR, lists solely in-frame clones and lacks some. This sample has around 180,000 clones, with about 88% found just once. The CDR3 consists of 15 residues. The germline gives CDR1 SGDLS, CDR2 YYNGEE. The trim removed 3 bases at V and 1 base at J, leaving 4 bases unmatched. The chain has TRBV9 and TRBJ1-2; 9 positions match TRBD1. This clonotype was obtained from a woman aged 18-29 years in good health and CMV-seronegative. What was sequenced was PBMCs. The CDR3 DNA reads as TGTGCCAGCAGCGGGACAGGGGACGATAACTATGGCTACACCTTC. This translates into CASSGTGDDNYGYTF.